The 15 T cell receptor beta chains reported below all come from one sample, sequenced in a study of tumor-infiltrating lymphocytes in primary liver carcinoma. A constant-region primer served to make TCR beta cDNA from around 500 ng total RNA. It was through three nested multiplex PCR rounds of slightly modified ARM-PCR that TCR beta libraries arose. Two initial PCR rounds of around 10 cycles each paired TRBV1-TRBV30 forward primers with a C-beta reverse primer. MiXCR, applied by TCRdb to the multiplex PCR reads, yields one record per CDR3 protein. The sample has roughly 100,000 distinct CDR3 sequences, about 62% seen once. It was from about 21-30 mg of unsorted bulk tissue that RNA and DNA were co-extracted. Material for sequencing was liver tumor tissue from sampling region 2. Subset defined: tumor region T2, inferior pole. The receptors were sampled from an older woman with primary liver carcinoma and hepatitis B virus infection.

Note on this clonotype: Likely a read error: the CDR3 ends without its conserved phenylalanine or tryptophan. The chain uses TRBV5-6 and TRBJ2-6; D not certain. CDR1 is SGHDT, CDR2 YYEEEE, per germline. Trimming removed 2 bases at V and 10 bases at J, with 16 bases between. The CDR3 is made up of 15 amino acids. The CDR3: CASSFRQGLTNVLTL. Here the CDR3 DNA reads TGTGCCAGCAGCTTTAGACAAGGCCTCACGAACGTCCTGACTCTC.

A remark on this clonotype: A much more abundant neighbour one base away suggests this may be a read error. The J gene is TRBJ1-3, the V gene TRBV5-4; no clear D. Trimming removed 7 bases at V and 3 bases at J, with 11 bases between. CDR3 length: 13 residues. Per the germline V gene, CDR1 is SGHNT and CDR2 is YYREEE (reference sequence). The CDR3 sequence: CASCPDGGNTIYF. The CDR3 coding sequence is TGTGCCAGCTGCCCGGACGGTGGAAACACCATATATTTT.

Worth noting for this clonotype: The CDR3 carries no conserved terminal phenylalanine or tryptophan, so it likely arises from a read error. CDR3 residues: CTSSQKTGTGNQRGYEQYL. Here the CDR3 DNA reads TGCACCAGCAGCCAAAAAACCGGAACGGGGAACCAAAGAGGCTACGAGCAGTACTTA. The V and J genes are TRBV4-1 and TRBJ2-7; TRBD2 might be the D (5 bases). The CDR3 loop spans 19 amino acids. CDR1 MGHRA and CDR2 YSYEKL come from the germline V gene.

For this clonotype: At one boundary the junction diverges from the germline segment, which might be a read error. The rearrangement uses TRBV9 and TRBJ2-1; no firm D call. Germline V gene sequence: CDR1 SGDLS, CDR2 YYNGEE. This CDR3 contains 12 residues. CDR3 sequence reads: CAGSVESDEQFF. The CDR3 DNA reads TGTGCCGGCAGCGTAGAGAGCGACGAGCAGTTCTTC. Complete variable domain (other parts from reference TRBV9 and TRBJ2-1): DSGVTQTPKHLITATGQRVTLRCSPRSGDLSVYWYQQSLDQGLQFLIQYYNGEERAKGNILERFSAQQFPDLHSELNLSSLELGDSALYFCAGSVESDEQFFGPGTRLTVL.

In its sample, this clonotype was seen a few times. Here the CDR3 omits its conserved ending phenylalanine or tryptophan, so a read error is the likely source. V is TRBV6-5 and J is TRBJ1-1, with D possibly matching TRBD1 (6 bases). Germline values: CDR1 MNHEY, CDR2 SVGAGI. The CDR3 runs 16 residues. Trimming pared 6 bases from V and 4 bases from J, leaving 21 bases between. CDR3 coding DNA: TGTGCCAGCAGCCCCAGGGGCGGGCTAGGGGGCACTGAAGCTTTCCTT. Its translation is CASSPRGGLGGTEAFL.

For this clonotype: The junction does not match germline at one end; this may be a read error. This chain links TRBV5-6 with TRBJ1-2; D is unclear. The germline V gene encodes CDR1 SGHDT and CDR2 YYEEEE. The CDR3 spans 14 residues. The DNA of the CDR3 is TGTGTCAGCAGCCTGTTCGCACAGAACTATGGCTACACCTTC. Amino acids: CVSSLFAQNYGYTF.

This clonotype was seen a single time. A much more abundant neighbour one base away suggests this may be a read error. The chain uses TRBV5-4 and TRBJ1-2, with D possibly TRBD1 on 6 matching bases. The CDR3 has 15 amino acids. The germline CDR1 and CDR2 sequences are SGHNT and YYREEE (reference sequence). The V gene lost 7 bases and the J gene lost 1 base, with 17 bases spanning the gap. In DNA, the CDR3 is TGTGCCAGCGGCTCCGGGACAAACCTTAACTATGGCTACACCTTC. This translates into CASGSGTNLNYGYTF.

With respect to this clonotype: This sequence may be a read error, since a much larger clone differs from it by one base. The chain joins TRBV5-8 to TRBJ2-7; D ambiguous. CDR3 length equals 14 residues. V was cut by 0 bases and J by 9 bases, with 16 bases left in between. Germline-derived CDR1 and CDR2 are SGHTS and YDEGEE. CDR3 in DNA: TGTGCCAGCAGCTTGGGTCAGCCTTTTAAGTGGCAGTACTTC. Amino acid sequence: CASSLGQPFKWQYF.

About this clonotype itself: A read error is possible here, since a much larger clone lies one base away. J is TRBJ1-1 and V is TRBV19; D might be TRBD1 (6 bases). Per the germline V gene, CDR1 is LNHDA and CDR2 is SQIVND (reference sequence). The CDR3 length is 17 residues. Trimming cost V 7 bases and J 5 bases, with 26 bases left between them. The chain's CDR3 is CASMGRTGIQGRTEAFF. Here the CDR3 DNA reads TGTGCCAGTATGGGCCGCACGGGGATTCAGGGGAGGACTGAAGCTTTCTTT.

This clonotype showed up just once. One end of the junction varies from germline; a read error may be responsible. The rearrangement joins TRBV10-1 to TRBJ2-3, with D perhaps matching TRBD2 (6 bases). This CDR3 has 16 residues. Germline V gives CDR1 WNHNN, CDR2 SYGVQD (reference sequence). The CDR3 DNA reads TGCGCCAACAGTGACCCGGGACTGGAAGGGTTGGATACGCAGTATTTT. This encodes CANSDPGLEGLDTQYF.

Comments on this clonotype: The junction differs from germline at one of its ends, possibly a read error. V usage is TRBV11-2 and J usage is TRBJ2-1; TRBD2 aligns across 11 bases. CDR1 and CDR2 (germline): SGHAT, FQNNGV. CDR3 length: 16 residues. The CDR3 bases are TGTACCAGCAGCCGGTGGACTAGCGGGTCGGAAAATGAGCAGTTTTTC. Translated, it gives CTSSRWTSGSENEQFF.

Concerning this clonotype itself: A single base separates this from a much larger clone, so it may be a read error. V usage is TRBV5-1 and J usage is TRBJ2-7; D remains unclear. The CDR3 contains 13 residues. The germline V gene has CDR1 SGHRS and CDR2 YFSETQ. V was trimmed by 2 bases and J by 7 bases, leaving 13 bases between them. As DNA, the CDR3 is TGCGCCAGCAGCTTAGGGCTCCAATGGGAGCAGTACTTC. Protein: CASSLGLQWEQYF. Full variable domain (outside the CDR3, taken from reference TRBV5-1 and TRBJ2-7): KAGVTQTPRYLIKTRGQQVTLSCSPISGHRSVSWYQQTPGQGLQFLFEYFSETQRNKGNFPGRFSGRQFSNSRSEMNVSTLELGDSALYLCASSLGLQWEQYFGPGTRLTVT.

With respect to this clonotype: At one end the junction does not follow the germline gene, possibly because of a read error. This rearrangement joins TRBV6-5 to TRBJ2-1, with 7 bases matching TRBD2. This CDR3 comprises 15 residues. CDR1 and CDR2 from the germline V gene are MNHEY and SVGAGI. The chain's CDR3 is CASTEAGSSHNEQSF. In DNA form, the CDR3 reads TGTGCCAGCACCGAAGCGGGAAGCTCCCACAATGAGCAGTCCTTC.

On this clonotype itself: Sequence at one end of the junction differs from germline and may be a read error. This rearrangement joins TRBV11-3 to TRBJ2-7; TRBD1 agrees at 10 bases. The CDR3 has 15 amino acids. The germline V gene encodes CDR1 SGHNT and CDR2 YENEEA. CDR3 in amino acids: CASSHETGGNYEQYF. The CDR3 DNA reads as TGTGCCAGCAGCCACGAGACAGGGGGCAACTACGAGCAGTATTTC.

A note on this clonotype: A read error is likely, as this CDR3 ends without the conserved phenylalanine or tryptophan. V gene TRBV11-2 combines with J gene TRBJ2-2, with D perhaps matching TRBD2 (5 bases). Germline V gene sequence: CDR1 SGHAT, CDR2 FQNNGV. There are 15 residues in the CDR3. The DNA for the CDR3 is TGTGTCAGCAGCCCTCCGCAAGGACCGACCGGGAAGCTGTTTATT. Translated, it gives CVSSPPQGPTGKLFI.